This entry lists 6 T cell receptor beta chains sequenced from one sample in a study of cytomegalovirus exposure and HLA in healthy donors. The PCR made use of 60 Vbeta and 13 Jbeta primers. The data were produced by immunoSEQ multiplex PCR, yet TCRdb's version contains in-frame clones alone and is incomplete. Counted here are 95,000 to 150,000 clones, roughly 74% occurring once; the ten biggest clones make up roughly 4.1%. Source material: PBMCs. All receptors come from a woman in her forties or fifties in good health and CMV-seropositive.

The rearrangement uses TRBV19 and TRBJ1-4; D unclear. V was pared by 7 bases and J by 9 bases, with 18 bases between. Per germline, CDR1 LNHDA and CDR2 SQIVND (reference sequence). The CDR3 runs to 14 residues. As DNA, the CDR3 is TGTGCCAGTACGCAGCCCACCGCGGCTAAAAAACTGTTTTTT. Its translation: CASTQPTAAKKLFF.

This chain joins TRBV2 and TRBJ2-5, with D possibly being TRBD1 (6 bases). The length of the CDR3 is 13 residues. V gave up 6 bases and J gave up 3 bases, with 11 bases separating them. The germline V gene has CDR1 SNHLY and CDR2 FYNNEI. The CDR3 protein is CASSLTGKETQYF. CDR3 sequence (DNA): TGTGCCAGCAGCTTGACAGGAAAAGAGACCCAGTACTTC.

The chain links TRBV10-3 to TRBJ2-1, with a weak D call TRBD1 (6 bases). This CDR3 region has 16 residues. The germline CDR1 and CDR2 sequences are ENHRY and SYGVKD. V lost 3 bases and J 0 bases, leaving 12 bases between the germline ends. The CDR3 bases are TGTGCCATCAGTGACAGTGGGGGCAGCTCCTACAATGAGCAGTTCTTC. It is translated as CAISDSGGSSYNEQFF.

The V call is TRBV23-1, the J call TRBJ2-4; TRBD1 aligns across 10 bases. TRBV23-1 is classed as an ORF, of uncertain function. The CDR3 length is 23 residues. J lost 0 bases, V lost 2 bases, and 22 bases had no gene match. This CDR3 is CASSQPRTGGARGGYVAKNIQYF. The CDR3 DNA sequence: TGCGCCAGCAGTCAACCTCGGACAGGGGGTGCCCGGGGAGGATACGTAGCCAAAAACATTCAGTACTTC.

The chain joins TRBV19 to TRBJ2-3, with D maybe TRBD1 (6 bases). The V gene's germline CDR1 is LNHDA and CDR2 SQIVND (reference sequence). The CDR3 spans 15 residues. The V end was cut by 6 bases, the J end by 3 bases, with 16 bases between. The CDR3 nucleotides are TGTGCCAGTAGCATACAGGGTATGATAACAGATACGCAGTATTTT. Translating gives CASSIQGMITDTQYF.

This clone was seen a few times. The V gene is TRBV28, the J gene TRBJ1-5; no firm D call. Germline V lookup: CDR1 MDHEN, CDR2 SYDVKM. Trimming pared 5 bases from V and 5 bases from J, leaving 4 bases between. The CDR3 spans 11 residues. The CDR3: CASSLDQPQHF. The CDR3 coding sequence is TGTGCCAGCAGTCTAGATCAGCCCCAGCATTTT.